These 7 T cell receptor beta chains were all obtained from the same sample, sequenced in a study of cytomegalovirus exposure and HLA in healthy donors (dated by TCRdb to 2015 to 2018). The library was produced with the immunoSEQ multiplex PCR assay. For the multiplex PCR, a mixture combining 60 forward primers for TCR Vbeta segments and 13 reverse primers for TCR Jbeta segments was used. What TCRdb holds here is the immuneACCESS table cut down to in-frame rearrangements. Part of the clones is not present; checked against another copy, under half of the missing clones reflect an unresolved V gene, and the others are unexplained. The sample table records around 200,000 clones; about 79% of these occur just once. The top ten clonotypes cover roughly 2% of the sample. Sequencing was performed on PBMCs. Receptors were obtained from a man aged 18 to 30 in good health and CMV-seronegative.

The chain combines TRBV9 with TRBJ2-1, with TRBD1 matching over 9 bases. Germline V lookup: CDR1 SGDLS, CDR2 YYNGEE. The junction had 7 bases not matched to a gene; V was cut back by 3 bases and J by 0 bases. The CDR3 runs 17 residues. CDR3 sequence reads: CASSGRDRDGSYNEQFF. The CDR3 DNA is TGTGCCAGCAGCGGCCGGGACAGGGATGGCTCCTACAATGAGCAGTTCTTC.

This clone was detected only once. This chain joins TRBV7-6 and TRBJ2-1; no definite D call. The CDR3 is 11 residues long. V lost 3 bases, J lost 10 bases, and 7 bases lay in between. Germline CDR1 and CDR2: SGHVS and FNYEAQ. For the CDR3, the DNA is TGTGCCAGCAGCTTGGCGGCGGAGCAGTTCTTC. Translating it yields CASSLAAEQFF. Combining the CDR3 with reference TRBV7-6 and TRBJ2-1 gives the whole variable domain GAGVSQSPRYKVTKRGQDVALRCDPISGHVSLYWYRQALGQGPEFLTYFNYEAQQDKSGLPNDRFSAERPEGSISTLTIQRTEQRDSAMYRCASSLAAEQFFGPGTRLTVL.

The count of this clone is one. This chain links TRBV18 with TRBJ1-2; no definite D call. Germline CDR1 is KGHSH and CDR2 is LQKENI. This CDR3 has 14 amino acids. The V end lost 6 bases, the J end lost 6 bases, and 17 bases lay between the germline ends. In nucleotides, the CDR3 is TGTGCCAGCTCCACCTCGCCGGGAGTAGATGGCTACACCTTC. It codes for CASSTSPGVDGYTF.

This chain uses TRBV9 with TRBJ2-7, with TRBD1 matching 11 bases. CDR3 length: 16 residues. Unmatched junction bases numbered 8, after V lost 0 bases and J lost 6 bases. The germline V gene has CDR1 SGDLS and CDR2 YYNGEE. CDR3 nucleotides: TGTGCCAGCAGCGTAGCCCGGACAGGGGGCCTCACCGAGCAGTACTTC. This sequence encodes CASSVARTGGLTEQYF.

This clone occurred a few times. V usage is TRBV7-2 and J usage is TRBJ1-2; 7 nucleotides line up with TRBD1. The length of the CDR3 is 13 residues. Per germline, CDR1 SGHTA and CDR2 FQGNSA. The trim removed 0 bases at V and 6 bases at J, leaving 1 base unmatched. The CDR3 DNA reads TGTGCCAGCAGCTTAGCAACAGGGGATGGCTACACCTTC. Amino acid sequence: CASSLATGDGYTF.

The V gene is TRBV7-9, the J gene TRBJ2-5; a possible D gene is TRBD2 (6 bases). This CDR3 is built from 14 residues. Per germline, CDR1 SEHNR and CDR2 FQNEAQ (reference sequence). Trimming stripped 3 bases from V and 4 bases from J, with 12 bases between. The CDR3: CASSFSEGRETQYF. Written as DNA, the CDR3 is TGTGCCAGCAGCTTCTCGGAGGGCCGAGAGACCCAGTACTTC. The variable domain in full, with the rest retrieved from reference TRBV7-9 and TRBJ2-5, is DTGVSQNPRHKITKRGQNVTFRCDPISEHNRLYWYRQTLGQGPEFLTYFQNEAQLEKSRLLSDRFSAERPKGSFSTLEIQRTEQGDSAMYLCASSFSEGRETQYFGPGTRLLVL.

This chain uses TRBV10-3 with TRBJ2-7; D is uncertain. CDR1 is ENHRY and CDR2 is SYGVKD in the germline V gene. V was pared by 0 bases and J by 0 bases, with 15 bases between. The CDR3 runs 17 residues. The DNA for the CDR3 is TGTGCCATCAGTGAGTCGATGGGCCCTGCCACCTCCTACGAGCAGTACTTC. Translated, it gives CAISESMGPATSYEQYF.